One and the same sample provided the 16 T cell receptor beta chains below, sequenced in a study of vaccination effects on CD4 cells after COVID-19. For these TCRs, the target antigens are not known. Sequencing was preceded by expansion of antigen-specific CD4+ T cells with viral peptide pools in the ViraFEST assay. With 10 to 11 days of culture completed, CD4+ T cells were isolated. Infection dated between March and December 2020, before the Alpha, Beta and Delta variants reached the United States. Some clones are missing from TCRdb's copy, which holds only in-frame ones; the method was immunoSEQ multiplex PCR. The table lists approximately 70,000 clones, 60% to 75% of them singletons, with 5% in the top ten. This specimen was CD4+ T cells from PBMCs cultured with HIV peptides, taken before COVID-19 vaccination. Subset specified: HIV-1 Nef peptide pool negative control/reference culture. These receptors originate from a human donor who had a prior SARS-CoV-2 infection.

The chain recombines TRBV15 with TRBJ2-5; D is undetermined. Germline CDR1 is LNHNV and CDR2 is YYDKDF (reference sequence). The CDR3 spans 12 residues. Trimming stripped 1 base from V and 4 bases from J, with 4 bases between. CDR3 in amino acids: CATSRGGETQYF. CDR3 nucleotide sequence: TGTGCCACCAGCAGAGGTGGAGAGACCCAGTACTTC. Looking up the rest from reference TRBV15 and TRBJ2-5 gives the full variable domain: DAMVIQNPRYQVTQFGKPVTLSCSQTLNHNVMYWYQQKSSQAPKLLFHYYDKDFNNEADTPDNFQSRRPNTSFCFLDIRSPGLGDTAMYLCATSRGGETQYFGPGTRLLVL.

The CDR3 DNA reads as TGTGCCAGCAGCGGACTCTATGGCTATGGCTACACCTTC. This codes for CASSGLYGYGYTF. V usage is TRBV9 and J usage is TRBJ1-2; D ambiguous. The germline CDR1 and CDR2 sequences are SGDLS and YYNGEE. The V end was cut by 3 bases, the J end by 4 bases, with 10 bases between. The CDR3 is 13 residues long.

V usage is TRBV11-2 and J usage is TRBJ1-1; perhaps TRBD1 as D (6 bases). Trimming shortened V by 2 bases and J by 5 bases, and 12 bases separated the two germline ends. This CDR3 contains 14 residues. In germline, CDR1 is SGHAT, CDR2 FQNNGV. CDR3 in DNA: TGTGCCAGCAGCTTAATACAGGGTGTGACTGAAGCTTTCTTT. Translation: CASSLIQGVTEAFF.

The V and J genes are TRBV9 and TRBJ1-2; possible D gene TRBD1, 5 bases. V lost 0 bases and J 7 bases, leaving 10 bases between the germline ends. This CDR3 region has 13 residues. Germline values: CDR1 SGDLS, CDR2 YYNGEE. CDR3: CASSVVGVGGYTF. The CDR3 DNA reads as TGTGCCAGCAGCGTAGTGGGGGTAGGTGGCTACACCTTC.

This clone showed up just a few times. The gene calls are TRBV10-1 and TRBJ1-1; D possibly corresponds to TRBD1 (6 bases). CDR1 WNHNN and CDR2 SYGVQD come from the germline V gene (reference sequence). Trimming pared 6 bases from V and 4 bases from J, leaving 9 bases between. This CDR3 is 12 amino acids long. The CDR3 region is CASRRQATEAFF. The CDR3 coding sequence is TGCGCCAGCAGAAGACAGGCCACTGAAGCTTTCTTT.

The chain joins TRBV6-5 to TRBJ2-7; maybe TRBD1 (5 bases). V was clipped by 5 bases and J by 0 bases, with 8 bases between them. Germline-derived CDR1 and CDR2 are MNHEY and SVGAGI. The CDR3 is 13 amino acids. CDR3 sequence: CASSRQNSYEQYF. In nucleotides, the CDR3 is TGTGCCAGCAGTAGACAGAACTCCTACGAGCAGTACTTC.

This clone was picked up a small number of times. The rearrangement links TRBV5-4 to TRBJ2-3; maybe TRBD2 (5 bases). Germline V gene sequence: CDR1 SGHNT, CDR2 YYREEE (reference sequence). Trimming removed 0 bases at V and 7 bases at J, with 15 bases between. The CDR3 spans 15 residues. This chain's CDR3 is CASSLASGKGYTQYF. The CDR3 DNA sequence: TGTGCCAGCAGCTTGGCCAGCGGCAAAGGTTATACGCAGTATTTT.

The chain joins TRBV5-1 to TRBJ1-2, with D hard to call. Germline V gene data show CDR1 as SGHRS and CDR2 as YFSETQ. The CDR3 sequence is 15 residues long. V lost 4 bases, J lost 0 bases, and 13 bases lay in between. This chain's CDR3 is CASSPEGSSNYGYTF. In DNA form, the CDR3 reads TGCGCCAGCAGCCCGGAGGGATCCTCTAACTATGGCTACACCTTC.

V is TRBV6-6 and J is TRBJ1-5; 11 nucleotides agree with TRBD1. Trimming at V came to 2 bases and at J to 7 bases, leaving 1 base not matched to a gene. Germline CDR1 and CDR2: MNHNY and SVGAGI (reference sequence). The CDR3 totals 14 residues. The DNA of the CDR3 is TGTGCCAGCAGTTACGGACAGGGGGCACAGCCCCAGCATTTT. Translating gives CASSYGQGAQPQHF.

In this sample, this clone turned up once. This chain links TRBV18 with TRBJ1-2, with TRBD1 matching 8 bases. This CDR3 has 14 amino acids. Germline values: CDR1 KGHSH, CDR2 LQKENI. The J segment lost 6 bases and the V segment lost 5 bases, leaving 8 bases of the junction unmatched. The CDR3 here is CASSELQGVDGYTF. For the CDR3, the DNA is TGTGCCAGCTCAGAATTACAGGGGGTGGATGGCTACACCTTC.

About this clone: An end of the junction does not agree with germline; a read error may underlie this. This chain joins TRBV2 and TRBJ2-7; unclear D gene. The CDR3 length is 12 residues. Germline CDR1 reads SNHLY; CDR2 reads FYNNEI. In nucleotides, the CDR3 is TGTGCCAGCAGTGAAGCGAGTGTCGTTTCCGTGTTC. Its protein product is CASSEASVVSVF.

V is TRBV19 and J is TRBJ1-5; D might be TRBD1 (5 bases). Trimming stripped 5 bases from V and 4 bases from J, with 15 bases between. The CDR3 runs 15 residues. Germline CDR1 and CDR2: LNHDA and SQIVND (reference sequence). The CDR3 DNA is TGTGCCAGTAGTTGGGGACGGGCGAGTAATCAGCCCCAGCATTTT. It encodes CASSWGRASNQPQHF. Full variable domain (missing parts from reference TRBV19 and TRBJ1-5): DGGITQSPKYLFRKEGQNVTLSCEQNLNHDAMYWYRQDPGQGLRLIYYSQIVNDFQKGDIAEGYSVSREKKESFPLTVTSAQKNPTAFYLCASSWGRASNQPQHFGDGTRLSIL.

This rearrangement joins TRBV2 to TRBJ2-7; the match to TRBD1 covers 8 bases. Unmatched junction bases numbered 3, after V lost 4 bases and J lost 7 bases. CDR1 and CDR2 (germline): SNHLY, FYNNEI. This CDR3 contains 12 residues. The CDR3 DNA reads as TGTGCCAGCAGTGGAAGGACAGGGGAGCAGTACTTC. As protein: CASSGRTGEQYF.

The chain links TRBV5-1 to TRBJ1-3, with 7 bases aligning to TRBD1. The CDR3 contains 16 residues. The ends lost 3 bases at V and 1 base at J; junction bases unmatched: 7. Germline values: CDR1 SGHRS, CDR2 YFSETQ. Here the CDR3 DNA reads TGCGCCAGCAGCTACGGGACAGTGGCTTCTGGAAACACCATATATTTT. Translation: CASSYGTVASGNTIYF.

The chain has TRBV7-3 and TRBJ2-1, with 14 bases aligning to TRBD2. This CDR3 region has 15 residues. V shed 5 bases and J 7 bases; nucleotides not matched to a gene: 4. Germline V gives CDR1 SGHTA, CDR2 FQGTGA. CDR3 DNA sequence: TGTGCCAGCAGCCCGACTAGCGGGAGGGGGAATGAGCAGTTCTTC. It translates to CASSPTSGRGNEQFF.

The chain combines TRBV11-2 with TRBJ1-2; 9 positions agree with TRBD1. With V trimmed by 0 bases and J by 4 bases, 6 bases remained unmatched. The CDR3 covers 16 residues. From germline, CDR1 is SGHAT and CDR2 FQNNGV. CDR3 protein: CASSLDSGTGIYGYTF. The DNA of the CDR3 is TGTGCCAGCAGCTTAGACTCCGGGACAGGGATCTATGGCTACACCTTC.